This TCR beta chain was sequenced for a study of CD8+ T cells in alopecia areata. Study background: Treated patients swallowed 5 to 10 mg of oral tofacitinib twice daily. The duration of tofacitinib was 6 to 18 months, with 6 months off drug afterward. General study findings and limits: Elevated clonality characterized lesional scalp relative to normal scalp, particularly in alopecia totalis/universalis.

Germline V gives CDR1 LGHNA, CDR2 YNFKEQ. Between the trimmed V and J ends, which lost 0 bases and 7 bases, there was a span of 20 bases. CDR3 length: 17 amino acids. A word on this clone: Antigen unknown.

RNA was isolated and reverse transcribed to cDNA, the sequencing template. TCRdb keeps only in-frame clones here, not all; method: immunoSEQ multiplex PCR. This table holds about 170,000 clones, less than 80% found once. This specimen consisted of CD8+ T cells sorted from blood, obtained at week 0. This clonotype originated in a human donor with alopecia areata. The J gene is TRBJ2-3, the V gene TRBV4-2; a possible D gene is TRBD2 (7 bases). The CDR3 is CASSQESTGGGLYTQYF. CDR3 DNA: TGTGCCAGCAGCCAAGAGTCTACGGGGGGCGGGCTATATACGCAGTATTTT.